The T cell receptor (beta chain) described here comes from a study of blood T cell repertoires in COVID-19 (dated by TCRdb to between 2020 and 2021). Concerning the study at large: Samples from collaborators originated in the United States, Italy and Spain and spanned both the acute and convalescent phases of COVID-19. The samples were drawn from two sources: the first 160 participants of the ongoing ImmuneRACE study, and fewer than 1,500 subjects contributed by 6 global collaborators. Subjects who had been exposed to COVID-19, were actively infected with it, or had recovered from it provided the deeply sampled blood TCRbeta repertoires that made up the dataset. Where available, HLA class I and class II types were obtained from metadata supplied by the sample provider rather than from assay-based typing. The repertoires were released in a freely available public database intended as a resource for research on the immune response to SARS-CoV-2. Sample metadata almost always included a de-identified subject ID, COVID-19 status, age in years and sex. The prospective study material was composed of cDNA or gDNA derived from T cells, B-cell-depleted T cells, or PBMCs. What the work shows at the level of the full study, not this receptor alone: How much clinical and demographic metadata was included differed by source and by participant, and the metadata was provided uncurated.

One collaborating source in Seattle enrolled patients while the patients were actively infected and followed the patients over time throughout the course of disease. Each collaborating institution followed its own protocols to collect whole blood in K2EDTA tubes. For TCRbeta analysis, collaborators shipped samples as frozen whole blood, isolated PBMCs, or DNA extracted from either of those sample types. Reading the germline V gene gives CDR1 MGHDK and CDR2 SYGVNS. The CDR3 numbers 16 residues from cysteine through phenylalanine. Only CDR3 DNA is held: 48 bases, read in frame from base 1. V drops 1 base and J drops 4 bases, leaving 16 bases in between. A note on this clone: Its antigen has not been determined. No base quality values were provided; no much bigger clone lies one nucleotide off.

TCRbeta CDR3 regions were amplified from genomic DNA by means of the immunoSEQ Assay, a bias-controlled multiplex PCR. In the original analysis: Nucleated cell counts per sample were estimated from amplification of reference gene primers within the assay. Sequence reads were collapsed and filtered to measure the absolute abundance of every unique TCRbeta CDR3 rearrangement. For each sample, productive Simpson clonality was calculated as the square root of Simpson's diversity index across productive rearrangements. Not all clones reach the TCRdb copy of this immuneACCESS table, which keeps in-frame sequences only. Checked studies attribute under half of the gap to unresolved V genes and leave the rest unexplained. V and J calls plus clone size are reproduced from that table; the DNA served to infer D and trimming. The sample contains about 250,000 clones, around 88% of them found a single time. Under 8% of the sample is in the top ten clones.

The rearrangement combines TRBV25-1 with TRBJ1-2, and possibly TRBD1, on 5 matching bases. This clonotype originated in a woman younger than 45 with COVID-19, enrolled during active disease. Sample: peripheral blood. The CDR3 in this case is CASSESWRQTGYGYTF. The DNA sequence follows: TGTGCCAGCAGTGAATCGTGGAGACAGACTGGCTATGGCTACACCTTC.